These 26 T cell receptor beta chains share one sample of origin, sequenced in a study of shared clonotypes between healthy human individuals. The assay was immunoSEQ multiplex PCR, and TCRdb's table has in-frame clones only and misses some. The sample lists 800,000 to 1,200,000 clones; 70% to 80% were seen once. Input material: memory CD4+ T cells from PBMCs. The subset: CD45RA-negative fraction. These receptors all come from a man aged 18 to 29 in good health. Some clones in this sample may be carry-over from other donors' samples.

V gene TRBV28 combines with J gene TRBJ2-2; D remains ambiguous. CDR3 length equals 15 residues. Germline assignment: CDR1 MDHEN and CDR2 SYDVKM. The ends were cut back, 1 base at V and 3 bases at J, with 9 bases in the middle. CDR3 nucleotides: TGTGCCAGCAGTTTATCCGGCAAACACACCGGGGAGCTGTTTTTT. Amino acid sequence: CASSLSGKHTGELFF.

The V and J genes are TRBV6-1 and TRBJ2-7; 11 bases fit TRBD2. Germline CDR1 reads MNHNS; CDR2 reads SASEGT. V shed 4 bases, J shed 2 bases, and the junction held 7 bases outside the gene matches. The CDR3 runs 16 residues. CDR3: CASSGGLAGAAYEQYF. In DNA, the CDR3 is TGTGCCAGCAGTGGTGGACTAGCGGGCGCCGCCTACGAGCAGTACTTC.

There are many counts of this clone. Other DNA sequences in this sample translate to the same CDR3. This sequence joins TRBV28 and TRBJ2-7, with 8 bases lining up with TRBD1. CDR1 and CDR2 (germline): MDHEN, SYDVKM. Trimming cost V 4 bases and J 6 bases; bases outside gene matches: 5. The CDR3 is made up of 13 amino acids. The CDR3 DNA sequence: TGTGCCAGCAGTTGGACAGGGAAAGGCGAGCAGTACTTC. This codes for CASSWTGKGEQYF.

This clone appeared a few times. This sequence joins TRBV28 and TRBJ1-5, with D perhaps matching TRBD1 (6 bases). The CDR3 totals 15 residues. Trimming removed 10 bases from V and 1 base from J, with 17 bases in between. Germline values: CDR1 MDHEN, CDR2 SYDVKM. The CDR3 sequence is CATRRGGGSNQPQHF. The CDR3 bases are TGTGCCACCCGAAGAGGCGGGGGCAGCAATCAGCCCCAGCATTTT.

V and J are TRBV9 and TRBJ1-1; D uncertain. V lost 1 base and J lost 1, with 11 bases in between. There are 15 residues in the CDR3. Germline-derived CDR1 and CDR2 are SGDLS and YYNGEE. DNA of the CDR3: TGTGCCAGCAGCGTAAGCGGGGTGGGGAACACTGAAGCTTTCTTT. It yields the protein CASSVSGVGNTEAFF.

This clone was recorded only once. The chain employs TRBV29-1 and TRBJ2-7; the D gene is possibly TRBD2 (5 bases). The V and J ends lost 7 bases and 0 bases respectively, with 16 bases between them. Looked up from germline, CDR1 is SQVTM and CDR2 is ANQGSEA. The CDR3 runs 14 residues. The CDR3 sequence: CSAGSGVSSYEQYF. The CDR3 DNA reads as TGCAGCGCGGGATCGGGCGTGAGCTCCTACGAGCAGTACTTC.

The chain carries TRBV28 and TRBJ1-4; no definite D call. Per the germline V gene, CDR1 is MDHEN and CDR2 is SYDVKM. Trimming pared 4 bases from V and 7 bases from J, leaving 7 bases between. The CDR3 consists of 12 residues. CDR3 DNA sequence: TGTGCCAGCAGTTCCGCCAGTGAAAAACTGTTTTTT. Translating it yields CASSSASEKLFF.

The J gene is TRBJ2-7, the V gene TRBV5-5; TRBD1 agrees at 7 bases. The junction had 4 bases not matched to a gene; V was cut back by 3 bases and J by 4 bases. Germline CDR1 is SGHKS and CDR2 is YYEKEE (reference sequence). The CDR3 spans 13 residues. In DNA form, the CDR3 reads TGTGCCAGCAGCTGGACAGGAATTTACGAGCAGTACTTC. Its protein product is CASSWTGIYEQYF.

The chain combines TRBV4-1 with TRBJ1-4; 7 bases match TRBD1. The CDR3 runs 17 residues. The germline V gene has CDR1 MGHRA and CDR2 YSYEKL. With V trimmed by 6 bases and J by 2 bases, 12 bases remained unmatched. CDR3 nucleotides: TGCGCCAGCAGAAACTCATTTGCGGGACAGACTAATGAAAAACTGTTTTTT. Translation gives CASRNSFAGQTNEKLFF.

CDR3 loop: CASSQDQYSYEQYF. In DNA, the CDR3 is TGTGCCAGCAGCCAGGACCAATACTCCTACGAGCAGTACTTC. The V and J genes are TRBV7-2 and TRBJ2-7; no clear D gene. V was trimmed by 5 bases and J by 0 bases, leaving 11 bases between them. CDR3 size: 14 residues. Germline V gives CDR1 SGHTA, CDR2 FQGNSA.

The chain couples TRBV19 to TRBJ1-3; D is unclear. The CDR3 extends over 15 amino acids. Trimming pared 5 bases from V and 0 bases from J, leaving 11 bases between. Germline values: CDR1 LNHDA, CDR2 SQIVND (reference sequence). CDR3 nucleotide sequence: TGTGCCAGTAGTCCCGTGTCAGCCTCTGGAAACACCATATATTTT. Amino acid sequence: CASSPVSASGNTIYF.

Comments on this clone: The same CDR3 can be traced to other DNA sequences in this sample. The chain employs TRBV20-1 and TRBJ2-5, with D perhaps assigned TRBD1 or TRBD2 (5 bases each). Trimming shortened V by 7 bases and J by 1 base, and 7 bases separated the two germline ends. Looked up from germline, CDR1 is DFQATT and CDR2 is SNEGSKA (reference sequence). CDR3 length: 11 amino acids. Here the CDR3 reads CSGGFQETQYF. The CDR3 nucleotides are TGCAGTGGGGGGTTCCAAGAGACCCAGTACTTC.

CDR3 sequence reads: CSVSGADGEKLFF. The CDR3 DNA follows: TGCAGCGTTTCGGGAGCGGACGGTGAAAAACTGTTTTTT. The chain couples TRBV29-1 to TRBJ1-4; no clear D. With 5 bases removed from V and 7 bases from J, the gap between germline ends came to 14 bases. The CDR3 contains 13 residues. The V gene's germline CDR1 is SQVTM and CDR2 ANQGSEA.

V is TRBV11-3 and J is TRBJ2-1; 12 nucleotides line up with TRBD2. The ends lost 1 base at V and 7 bases at J; junction bases unmatched: 2. The CDR3 consists of 15 residues. Germline V lookup: CDR1 SGHNT, CDR2 YENEEA. The CDR3 DNA reads as TGTGCCAGCAGCTTAGGGCTAGCGGGAGGGAATGAGCAGTTCTTC. Encoded protein: CASSLGLAGGNEQFF.

The rearrangement joins TRBV30 to TRBJ2-5, with TRBD1 matching over 7 bases. TRBJ2-7 matches the DNA end more closely, so the J call is doubtful. The germline CDR1 and CDR2 sequences are GTSNPN and SVGIG (reference sequence). CDR3 length: 12 residues. CDR3 sequence: CAWSGGPYEQYF. The CDR3 coding sequence is TGTGCCTGGTCAGGGGGACCCTACGAGCAGTACTTC.

This clone was recorded a few times. The CDR3: CASSLQGQIYGYTF. The CDR3 bases are TGTGCCAGCAGTTTACAGGGACAGATCTATGGCTACACCTTC. The chain employs TRBV28 and TRBJ1-2, with 7 bases that match TRBD1. CDR3 length: 14 residues. The J segment lost 4 bases and the V segment lost 2 bases, leaving 4 bases of the junction unmatched. Germline-derived CDR1 and CDR2 are MDHEN and SYDVKM.

V usage is TRBV10-3 and J usage is TRBJ2-1; unclear D gene. V gave up 3 bases and J gave up 7 bases, with 13 bases separating them. The germline CDR1 and CDR2 sequences are ENHRY and SYGVKD. The CDR3 loop spans 14 amino acids. The CDR3 loop is CAISDKKEGNEQFF. In DNA, the CDR3 is TGTGCCATCAGTGATAAAAAGGAAGGGAATGAGCAGTTCTTC.

This clone was counted a few times. The V call is TRBV6-5, the J call TRBJ1-1; D not resolved. CDR1 MNHEY and CDR2 SVGAGI come from the germline V gene. The CDR3 spans 14 residues. The V end lost 6 bases, the J end lost 0 bases, and 11 bases lay between the germline ends. The CDR3 DNA reads as TGTGCCAGCAGCCGACCGCACATGAACACTGAAGCTTTCTTT. It is translated as CASSRPHMNTEAFF.

V gene TRBV7-7 combines with J gene TRBJ2-3, with D possibly being TRBD2 (6 bases). Germline V gene lookup returns CDR1 SSHAT and CDR2 FNYEAQ (reference sequence). Trimming took 0 bases from V and 1 from J, leaving 14 bases between them. The length of the CDR3 is 17 residues. CDR3 sequence: CASSLAPPGVGTDTQYF. Here the CDR3 DNA reads TGTGCCAGCAGCTTAGCGCCCCCGGGAGTGGGCACAGATACGCAGTATTTT.

The chain combines TRBV7-8 with TRBJ2-2, with 7 bases fitting TRBD1. This CDR3 spans 16 amino acids. CDR1 and CDR2 from the germline V gene are SGHVS and FQNEAQ. With V trimmed by 5 bases and J by 2 bases, 8 bases remained unmatched. The CDR3 sequence: CASSPIQGYNTGELFF. The CDR3 coding sequence is TGTGCCAGCAGCCCCATACAGGGGTACAACACCGGGGAGCTGTTTTTT.

This clone was detected ten times or more. V is TRBV28 and J is TRBJ2-7; D could derive from TRBD1 or TRBD2 (5 bases each). V dropped 6 bases and J dropped 4 bases, with 19 bases sitting between them. CDR1 and CDR2 from the germline V gene are MDHEN and SYDVKM. The CDR3 length is 15 residues. The CDR3 is CASSPRFRREYEQYF. The CDR3 nucleotides read TGTGCCAGCAGCCCTCGTTTTCGCAGGGAGTACGAGCAGTACTTC.

The genes are TRBV6-5 and TRBJ1-2; D is undetermined. The length of the CDR3 is 15 residues. Trimming removed 5 bases at V and 0 bases at J, with 13 bases between. The germline CDR1 and CDR2 sequences are MNHEY and SVGAGI. The CDR3 DNA is TGTGCCAGCAGTCGTCGGAGTGACCCTAACTATGGCTACACCTTC. It encodes CASSRRSDPNYGYTF.

For the CDR3, the DNA is TGTGCCAGCAGTCGGGTCGGCGAGCAGTACTTC. It codes for CASSRVGEQYF. The chain carries TRBV28 and TRBJ2-7; D is ambiguous. Germline V CDR1 and CDR2: MDHEN, SYDVKM. The CDR3 totals 11 residues. The V end lost 5 bases, the J end lost 6 bases, and 8 bases lay between the germline ends.

The rearrangement joins TRBV6-1 to TRBJ2-5; D remains unclear. The J call is in doubt because the DNA end fits TRBJ2-7 better. Per germline, CDR1 MNHNS and CDR2 SASEGT. The CDR3 is 13 amino acids. CDR3: CASTVTHSYEQYF. The CDR3 DNA reads as TGTGCCAGCACCGTGACTCATTCCTACGAGCAGTACTTC.

The CDR3, as DNA: TGTGCTAGTGGTTCGATCCGGGGGACTAGAGGGGTTGAGCAGTTCTTC. Residues: CASGSIRGTRGVEQFF. The rearrangement uses TRBV12-5 and TRBJ2-1, with 8 bases matching TRBD2. The CDR3 runs 16 residues. The ends lost 4 bases at V and 9 bases at J; junction bases unmatched: 14. Per germline, CDR1 LGHNT and CDR2 FRNRAP.

The V call is TRBV7-9, the J call TRBJ2-5; D assignment may be TRBD1 or TRBD2 (5 bases each). Germline V gene lookup returns CDR1 SEHNR and CDR2 FQNEAQ (reference sequence). The V gene lost 5 bases and the J gene lost 0 bases, with 13 bases spanning the gap. This CDR3 is built from 15 residues. CDR3 bases: TGTGCCAGCAGCCGGGACCCGTCGTACCAAGAGACCCAGTACTTC. It codes for CASSRDPSYQETQYF. Full variable domain (outside the CDR3, taken from reference TRBV7-9 and TRBJ2-5): DTGVSQNPRHKITKRGQNVTFRCDPISEHNRLYWYRQTLGQGPEFLTYFQNEAQLEKSRLLSDRFSAERPKGSFSTLEIQRTEQGDSAMYLCASSRDPSYQETQYFGPGTRLLVL.